The rows below give T cell receptor beta chains drawn from one sample of a study of blood T cell repertoires in COVID-19. Some clones are missing from TCRdb's copy, which holds only in-frame ones; the method was immunoSEQ multiplex PCR. This sample has over 200,000 clones, with roughly 89% found just once. Sample: peripheral blood. These receptors were obtained from a man aged 60 to 75 who had recovered from COVID-19. Each CDR3 is given with its conserved first and last residue. The order of the fields is V gene, J gene, D gene, clone size, CDR3 DNA, CDR3 protein. A D gene is named only where the DNA matches it firmly. Only part of the rows carry a size: once, few, many, or a class if the clone is expanded.

v_call: TRBV19; j_call: TRBJ2-7; d_call: -; clone_size: few; cdr3_nt: TGTGCCAGTAGTATAACAATCGCGGGCTACGAGCAGTACTTC; cdr3_aa: CASSITIAGYEQYF
v_call: TRBV7-9; j_call: TRBJ2-3; d_call: TRBD1; clone_size: -; cdr3_nt: TGTGCCAGCATCCAGGGGGCTAGCACAGATACGCAGTATTTT; cdr3_aa: CASIQGASTDTQYF
v_call: TRBV19; j_call: TRBJ2-4; d_call: -; clone_size: -; cdr3_nt: TGTGCCAGTAGTATAGCCGGGGGATACAAAAACATTCAGTACTTC; cdr3_aa: CASSIAGGYKNIQYF
v_call: TRBV6-5; j_call: TRBJ1-5; d_call: -; clone_size: -; cdr3_nt: TGTGCCAGCAGTTGGGGACTTAGCAATCAGCCCCAGCATTTT; cdr3_aa: CASSWGLSNQPQHF
v_call: TRBV7-8; j_call: TRBJ1-1; d_call: -; clone_size: -; cdr3_nt: TGTGCCAGCAGCTTCGAGTATTTGAACACTGAAGCTTTCTTT; cdr3_aa: CASSFEYLNTEAFF
v_call: TRBV18; j_call: TRBJ1-4; d_call: TRBD1; clone_size: -; cdr3_nt: TGTGCCAGCTCACCACCCGGACAGGGGAATGAAAAACTGTTTTTT; cdr3_aa: CASSPPGQGNEKLFF
v_call: TRBV11-1; j_call: TRBJ1-6; d_call: -; clone_size: -; cdr3_nt: TGTGCCAGCAGCTTAGTCACAGGGAAGCTATCACCCCTCCACTTT; cdr3_aa: CASSLVTGKLSPLHF
v_call: TRBV7-2; j_call: TRBJ1-4; d_call: TRBD1; clone_size: -; cdr3_nt: TGTGCCAGCAGCCCGGACAGGTCCGATGAAAAACTGTTTTTT; cdr3_aa: CASSPDRSDEKLFF
v_call: TRBV9; j_call: TRBJ1-3; d_call: -; clone_size: -; cdr3_nt: TGTGCCAGCAGCGTGCAGGAACCCGGGAGGTCTGGAAACACCATATATTTT; cdr3_aa: CASSVQEPGRSGNTIYF
v_call: TRBV5-5; j_call: TRBJ2-7; d_call: TRBD1; clone_size: -; cdr3_nt: TGTGCCAGCAGCCCCGACAGGGGTGGGTCCTACGAGCAGTACTTC; cdr3_aa: CASSPDRGGSYEQYF
v_call: TRBV7-2; j_call: TRBJ1-5; d_call: TRBD1; clone_size: -; cdr3_nt: TGTGCCAGCAGCTACGGGACAGTTCAGCCCCAGCATTTT; cdr3_aa: CASSYGTVQPQHF
v_call: TRBV9; j_call: TRBJ1-6; d_call: -; clone_size: once; cdr3_nt: TGTGCCAGCAGCGAGTCAGGGAATTCCTATAATTCACCCCTCCACTTT; cdr3_aa: CASSESGNSYNSPLHF